The text below deals with one T cell receptor (beta chain). This clone was observed a single time. It has no known antigen specificity. The sample holds no much larger clone one base away, and base qualities are not on file. The sample comes from a study of blood T cell repertoires in COVID-19 (dated by TCRdb to the early 2020s). A note on the overall study: Collaborator samples came from the United States, Italy and Spain and covered acute and convalescent phases of COVID-19. The prospective study material was composed of cDNA or gDNA derived from T cells, B-cell-depleted T cells, or PBMCs. Subjects who had been exposed to COVID-19, were actively infected with it, or had recovered from it provided the deeply sampled blood TCRbeta repertoires that made up the dataset. The repertoires were released in a freely available public database intended as a resource for research on the immune response to SARS-CoV-2. Samples were obtained from the ongoing ImmuneRACE study (first 160 participants) and from 1,254 subjects provided by 6 global collaborators. A de-identified subject ID, COVID-19 status, age in years and sex were almost always included in the sample metadata. Where available, HLA class I and class II types were taken from metadata supplied by the sample provider and were not determined by assay-based typing.

The CDR3 runs 14 amino acids, cysteine and phenylalanine included. The entry retains the CDR3 DNA only, 42 bases that are in frame from base 1. V trim: 4 bases; J trim: 7 bases; unmatched bases: 6. Sequences LGHDT (CDR1) and YNNKEL (CDR2) are obtained from the germline V gene (reference sequence). Each collaborating institution followed its own protocols to collect whole blood in K2EDTA tubes. For TCRbeta analysis, collaborator samples were shipped as frozen whole blood, as isolated PBMCs, or as DNA extracted from either sample type. Beyond this particular receptor, the publication reports: The amount of clinical and demographic metadata varied by source and participant and was provided uncurated.

TCRbeta CDR3 regions were amplified from genomic DNA using the immunoSEQ Assay, a bias-controlled multiplex PCR. The paper's data handling went like this. Nucleated cell counts per sample were estimated from amplification of reference gene primers within the assay. To quantify the absolute abundance of each unique TCRbeta CDR3 rearrangement, sequence reads were collapsed and filtered. For each sample, productive Simpson clonality was calculated as the square root of Simpson's diversity index over productive rearrangements. In its TCRdb copy, this immuneACCESS table keeps in-frame sequences only and misses some clones. Where compared with another copy, unresolved V genes explain less than half of these, and the others have no known cause. The D gene and trimming were derived from the DNA, and the V and J assignments and clone size from that table. Within this sample are roughly 80,000 clones, with approximately 88% of them counted one time only. The ten most abundant clones make up nearly 5% of the sample.

This clonotype was obtained from a woman aged 80 or over with active or convalescent COVID-19. The sample consisted of peripheral blood. The chain is encoded by TRBV3-1 (or the pseudogene TRBV3-2) joined to TRBJ2-2, and 7 bases in between align with TRBD1. The bases read TGTGCCAGCAGCCTCCAAGGGACAGACGGGGAGCTGTTTTTT. Its protein is CASSLQGTDGELFF.